The 17 T cell receptor beta chains listed next were all sequenced from one sample in a study of blood T cell repertoires in COVID-19. Some clones are missing from TCRdb's copy, which holds only in-frame ones; the method was immunoSEQ multiplex PCR. The sample lists hundreds of thousands of clones, more than 75% seen once, with 15% to 19% in the top ten. Sequenced: PBMCs or T cells enriched from blood (not recorded which). All receptors come from a man aged 18 to 30 who had recovered from COVID-19.

V and J are TRBV5-1 and TRBJ1-2; D is possibly TRBD1 (6 bases). Germline CDR1 SGHRS, CDR2 YFSETQ. This CDR3 spans 14 amino acids. Trimming left V 0 bases short and J 4 bases short, with 10 bases between. CDR3 sequence: CASSLADSLYGYTF. The CDR3 DNA sequence: TGCGCCAGCAGCTTGGCGGACAGTCTCTATGGCTACACCTTC.

The chain joins TRBV11-2 to TRBJ1-4; perhaps TRBD1 as D (6 bases). From germline, CDR1 is SGHAT and CDR2 FQNNGV. The CDR3 spans 15 residues. V lost 5 bases, J lost 1 base, and 11 bases lay in between. The CDR3 nucleotides are TGTGCCAGCAGCCTGGGGGCGGGAACTAATGAAAAACTGTTTTTT. This translates into CASSLGAGTNEKLFF.

The chain recombines TRBV2 with TRBJ2-1, with D uncertain. The V end was cut by 4 bases, the J end by 16 bases, with 11 bases between. The CDR3 covers 10 residues. Germline V gives CDR1 SNHLY, CDR2 FYNNEI. CDR3 loop: CASSGHERFF. The CDR3 DNA sequence: TGTGCCAGCAGTGGACATGAACGATTCTTC.

This rearrangement joins TRBV10-1 to TRBJ1-2; no firm D call. Germline values: CDR1 WNHNN, CDR2 SYGVQD (reference sequence). V was clipped by 0 bases and J by 4 bases, with 12 bases between them. This CDR3 has 15 residues. The CDR3 here is CASSESIAPAYGYTF. Here the CDR3 DNA reads TGCGCCAGCAGTGAGTCAATTGCGCCTGCCTATGGCTACACCTTC.

This clone has just a few counts. The chain carries TRBV3-1 (or the pseudogene TRBV3-2) and TRBJ1-1; D gene ambiguous. This CDR3 has 13 residues. Trimming shortened V by 4 bases and J by 10 bases, and 16 bases separated the two germline ends. The germline gives CDR1 LGHDT, CDR2 YNNKEL (reference sequence). DNA for the CDR3: TGTGCCAGCAGCCGATGGGCGCCGGTGGGAGCTTTCTTT. It codes for CASSRWAPVGAFF.

The chain carries TRBV3-1 (or the pseudogene TRBV3-2) and TRBJ2-1; TRBD2 matches at 15 bases. The V gene's germline CDR1 is LGHDT and CDR2 YNNKEL (reference sequence). V was clipped by 5 bases and J by 8 bases; unmatched bases: 4. This CDR3 is built from 15 residues. The CDR3 here is CASSERTSGRDEQFF. The CDR3 coding sequence is TGTGCCAGCAGCGAACGGACTAGCGGGAGGGATGAGCAGTTCTTC.

The chain combines TRBV5-5 with TRBJ1-3; unclear D gene. The CDR3 extends over 13 amino acids. V shed 7 bases and J shed 2 bases, with 10 bases lying between them. Germline V lookup: CDR1 SGHKS, CDR2 YYEKEE (reference sequence). CDR3 sequence (DNA): TGTGCCAGCCGGGGTCTCACTGGAAACACCATATATTTT. As protein: CASRGLTGNTIYF.

As DNA, the CDR3 is TGCGCCAGCAGCTTGGAGGGGCTCAGTTACAATGAGCAGTTCTTC. It encodes CASSLEGLSYNEQFF. This chain links TRBV5-1 with TRBJ2-1, with D perhaps matching TRBD1 (5 bases). This CDR3 has 15 amino acids. Germline lookup yields CDR1 SGHRS and CDR2 YFSETQ. The germline V and J ends were trimmed by 0 bases and 4 bases, with 11 bases remaining between them.

This clone was found once. The rearrangement joins TRBV5-4 to TRBJ2-7; D is perhaps TRBD2 (6 bases). CDR1 is SGHNT and CDR2 is YYREEE in the germline V gene (reference sequence). With 4 bases removed from V and 0 bases from J, the gap between germline ends came to 17 bases. The CDR3 extends over 16 amino acids. In nucleotides, the CDR3 is TGTGCCAGCAGCCGCGGACTACCTTTCAGCTCCTACGAGCAGTACTTC. It encodes CASSRGLPFSSYEQYF.

This clone was seen only a few times. The V and J genes are TRBV27 and TRBJ1-1; D perhaps matches TRBD1 (5 bases). This CDR3 region has 16 residues. The V gene lost 5 bases and the J gene lost 4 bases, with 20 bases spanning the gap. In germline, CDR1 is MNHEY, CDR2 SMNVEV (reference sequence). The chain's CDR3 is CASSPTRGRGITEAFF. Written as DNA, the CDR3 is TGTGCCAGCAGTCCCACTCGGGGGAGGGGAATCACTGAAGCTTTCTTT.

V and J are TRBV5-4 and TRBJ2-2; weak D call: TRBD2 (5 bases). Between the trimmed V and J ends, which lost 4 bases and 8 bases, there was a span of 18 bases. The CDR3 runs 15 residues. CDR1 is SGHNT and CDR2 is YYREEE in the germline V gene (reference sequence). CDR3 region: CASSGPGLSAGELFF. The DNA for the CDR3 is TGTGCCAGCAGCGGCCCCGGACTGTCCGCGGGGGAGCTGTTTTTT.

J is TRBJ2-4 and V is TRBV19, with 12 bases fitting TRBD1. The germline CDR1 and CDR2 sequences are LNHDA and SQIVND (reference sequence). The CDR3 runs to 15 residues. V shed 5 bases and J 9 bases; nucleotides not matched to a gene: 8. The CDR3 spells CASSWGQGALGIQYF. The DNA for the CDR3 is TGTGCCAGTAGTTGGGGACAGGGGGCGTTGGGCATTCAGTACTTC.

The CDR3 coding sequence is TGTGCCAGCAGCTTACAGGGGGCCAAAAACATTCAGTACTTC. It is translated as CASSLQGAKNIQYF. The chain couples TRBV5-4 to TRBJ2-4, with 7 bases identical to TRBD1. After removal of 2 bases from V and 1 base from J, the junction contained 0 bases not matched to a gene. The CDR3 consists of 14 residues. Germline V gene data show CDR1 as SGHNT and CDR2 as YYREEE (reference sequence).

The CDR3 DNA reads as TGTGCCATCAGCTGGAGTGGACAGACGAACACTGAAGCTTTCTTT. The encoded protein is CAISWSGQTNTEAFF. The rearrangement uses TRBV10-3 and TRBJ1-1; D may be TRBD1 (6 bases). In germline, CDR1 is ENHRY, CDR2 SYGVKD. The CDR3 totals 15 residues. The ends were cut back, 6 bases at V and 1 base at J, with 15 bases in the middle.

J is TRBJ1-3 and V is TRBV19; weak D call: TRBD1 (5 bases). V was clipped by 3 bases and J by 3 bases, with 18 bases between them. The CDR3 has 17 amino acids. Germline V gene sequence: CDR1 LNHDA, CDR2 SQIVND (reference sequence). The CDR3 is CASSIGRRVLFGNTIYF. Written as DNA, the CDR3 is TGTGCCAGTAGTATCGGACGCAGGGTTTTATTTGGAAACACCATATATTTT. Combining the CDR3 with reference TRBV19 and TRBJ1-3 gives the whole variable domain DGGITQSPKYLFRKEGQNVTLSCEQNLNHDAMYWYRQDPGQGLRLIYYSQIVNDFQKGDIAEGYSVSREKKESFPLTVTSAQKNPTAFYLCASSIGRRVLFGNTIYFGEGSWLTVV.

The chain combines TRBV21-1 with TRBJ2-7; TRBD2, as called in the table, went unchecked against the DNA. TRBV21-1 is labeled a pseudogene. This CDR3 contains 23 residues. The CDR3 here is CASSKGEDLLSGSRQRWAYEQYF. CDR3 in DNA: TGTGCCAGCAGCAAAGGGGAGGACCTCCTTAGCGGGAGCCGACAGCGGTGGGCCTACGAGCAGTACTTC.

This rearrangement joins TRBV5-1 to TRBJ1-2; 8 bases are a match to TRBD1. Germline values: CDR1 SGHRS, CDR2 YFSETQ. The junction had 2 bases not matched to a gene; V was cut back by 2 bases and J by 5 bases. This CDR3 is built from 13 residues. CDR3: CASSLGTGYGYTF. The CDR3 DNA follows: TGCGCCAGCAGCTTAGGGACAGGATATGGCTACACCTTC.